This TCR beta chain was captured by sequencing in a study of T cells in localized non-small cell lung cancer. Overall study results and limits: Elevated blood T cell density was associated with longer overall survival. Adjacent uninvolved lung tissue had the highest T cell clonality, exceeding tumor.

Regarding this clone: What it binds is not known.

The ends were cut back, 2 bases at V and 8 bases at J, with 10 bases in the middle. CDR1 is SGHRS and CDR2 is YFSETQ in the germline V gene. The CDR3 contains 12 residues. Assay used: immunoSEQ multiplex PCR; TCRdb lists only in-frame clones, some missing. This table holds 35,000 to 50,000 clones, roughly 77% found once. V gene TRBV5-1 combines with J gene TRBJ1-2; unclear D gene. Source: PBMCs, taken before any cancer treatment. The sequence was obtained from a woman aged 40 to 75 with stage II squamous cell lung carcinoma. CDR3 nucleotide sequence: TGCGCCAGCAGCTTCCGGGGTATAGGCTACACCTTC. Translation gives CASSFRGIGYTF. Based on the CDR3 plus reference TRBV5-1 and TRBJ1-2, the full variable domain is KAGVTQTPRYLIKTRGQQVTLSCSPISGHRSVSWYQQTPGQGLQFLFEYFSETQRNKGNFPGRFSGRQFSNSRSEMNVSTLELGDSALYLCASSFRGIGYTFGSGTRLTVV.